This TCR beta chain was recovered during a study of T cells in Graves' hyperthyroidism and ophthalmopathy. Regarding the study as a whole: Blood also carried most thyroid clonotypes expanded above 0.001.

Germline CDR1 and CDR2: MDHEN and SYDVKM. This CDR3 contains 16 residues. Trimming took 4 bases from V and 1 from J; bases not matched to a gene: 8. In regard to this clonotype: Antigen specificity is unknown.

Authors of the study amplified TCR beta CDR3 regions from RNA transcripts. Using the HTBI primer set, a first-round RT-PCR was run on the TCR CDR3. MiXCR, applied by TCRdb to the multiplex PCR reads, yields one record per CDR3 protein. The table lists around 620,000 distinct CDR3 sequences, around 15% of them singletons. The sequenced sample consisted of blood. V usage is TRBV28 and J usage is TRBJ2-7, with 9 bases that match TRBD2. The receptor was isolated from a woman in her thirties with Graves' hyperthyroidism. The CDR3 loop reads CASSSLAGAGSYEQYF. The CDR3 DNA sequence: TGTGCCAGCAGTTCTTTAGCGGGAGCCGGGTCCTACGAGCAGTACTTC.